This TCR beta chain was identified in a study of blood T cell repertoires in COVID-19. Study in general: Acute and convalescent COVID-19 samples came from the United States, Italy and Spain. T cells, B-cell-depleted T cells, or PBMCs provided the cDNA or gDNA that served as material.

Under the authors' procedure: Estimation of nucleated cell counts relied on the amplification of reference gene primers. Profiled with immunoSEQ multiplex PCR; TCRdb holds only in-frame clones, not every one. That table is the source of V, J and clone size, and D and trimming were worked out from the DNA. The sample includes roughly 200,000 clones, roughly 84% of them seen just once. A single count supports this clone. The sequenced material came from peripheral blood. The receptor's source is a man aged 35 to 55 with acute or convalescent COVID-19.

In nucleotides, the CDR3 is TGTGCCAGTAGTATCCGGGACAGGGCGACCTACGAGCAGTACTTC. Protein: CASSIRDRATYEQYF. This rearrangement joins TRBV19 to TRBJ2-7; 9 bases align to TRBD1. The CDR3 spans 15 residues. Losses at the gene ends were 3 bases for V and 2 bases for J; bases not matched to a gene: 5. Germline CDR1 reads LNHDA; CDR2 reads SQIVND (reference sequence).